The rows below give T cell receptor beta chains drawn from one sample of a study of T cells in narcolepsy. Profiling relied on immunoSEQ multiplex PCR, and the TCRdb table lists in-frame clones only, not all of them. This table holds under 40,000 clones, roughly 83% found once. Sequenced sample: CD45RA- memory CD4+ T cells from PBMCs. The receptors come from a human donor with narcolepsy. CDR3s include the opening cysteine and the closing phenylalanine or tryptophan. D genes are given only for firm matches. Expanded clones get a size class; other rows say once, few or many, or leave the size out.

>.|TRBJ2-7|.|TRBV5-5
CASSLEVMGSYEQYF
TGTGCCAGCAGCTTGGAGGTGATGGGCAGCTACGAGCAGTACTTC
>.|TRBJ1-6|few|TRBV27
CASRDQGLASPLHF
TGTGCCAGCAGGGATCAGGGACTCGCTTCACCCCTCCACTTT
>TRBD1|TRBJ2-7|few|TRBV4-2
CASSNPGQGYEQYF
TGTGCCAGCAGTAATCCGGGACAGGGCTACGAGCAGTACTTC
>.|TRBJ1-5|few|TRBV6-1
CASSSGRGNQPQHF
TGTGCCAGCAGTTCAGGGAGAGGCAATCAGCCCCAGCATTTT
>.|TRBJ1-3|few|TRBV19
CASSNQGSSGNTIYF
TGTGCCAGTAGTAACCAGGGAAGCTCTGGAAACACCATATATTTT
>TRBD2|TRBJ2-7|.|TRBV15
CATSSQGLAGVEQYF
TGTGCCACCAGCAGCCAGGGACTAGCGGGCGTCGAGCAGTACTTC
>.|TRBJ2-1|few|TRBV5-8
CASSLGETYNEQFF
TGTGCCAGCAGCTTGGGGGAAACCTACAATGAGCAGTTCTTC
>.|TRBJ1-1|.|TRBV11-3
CASSPGGGRGTEAFF
TGTGCCAGCAGCCCCGGGGGGGGTCGCGGGACTGAAGCTTTCTTT
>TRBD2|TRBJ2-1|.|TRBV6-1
CASLSLAGSHNEQFF
TGTGCCAGCCTATCCCTAGCGGGGAGCCACAATGAGCAGTTCTTC
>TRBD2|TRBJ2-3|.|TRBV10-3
CAIRGSGRYSDTQYF
TGTGCCATCAGGGGTAGCGGGAGGTACTCAGATACGCAGTATTTT
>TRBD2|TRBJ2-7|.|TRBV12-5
CASGLILAAAPYEQYF
TGTGCTAGTGGTTTGATCCTAGCGGCAGCCCCCTACGAGCAGTACTTC
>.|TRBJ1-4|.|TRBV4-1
CASSPGGRPNEKLFF
TGCGCCAGCAGCCCCGGAGGCAGGCCAAATGAAAAACTGTTTTTT
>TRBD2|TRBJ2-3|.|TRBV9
CASSVGSSGLTDTQYF
TGTGCCAGCAGCGTAGGCTCTAGCGGGCTGACAGATACGCAGTATTTT
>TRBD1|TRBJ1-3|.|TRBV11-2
CASSPGQGPGNTIYF
TGTGCCAGCAGCCCGGGACAGGGCCCTGGAAACACCATATATTTT
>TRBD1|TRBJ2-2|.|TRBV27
CASRWTGLTGELFF
TGTGCCAGCAGGTGGACAGGGTTGACCGGGGAGCTGTTTTTT
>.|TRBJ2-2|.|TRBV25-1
CASSDPQINTGELFF
TGTGCCAGCAGTGACCCCCAAATTAACACCGGGGAGCTGTTTTTT
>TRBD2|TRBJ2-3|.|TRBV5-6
CASSFAGGSADTQYF
TGTGCCAGCAGCTTCGCGGGAGGGTCCGCAGATACGCAGTATTTT
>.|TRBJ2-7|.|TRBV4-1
CASSQDSGNKAYEQYF
TGCGCCAGCAGCCAAGATAGTGGCAACAAAGCCTACGAGCAGTACTTC
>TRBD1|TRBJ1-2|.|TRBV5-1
CASSLGQGSYGYTF
TGCGCCAGCAGCTTGGGACAGGGAAGCTATGGCTACACCTTC
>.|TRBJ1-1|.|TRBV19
CASRPGHRAPLNTEAFF
TGTGCCAGTAGGCCGGGACACCGGGCCCCTTTGAACACTGAAGCTTTCTTT
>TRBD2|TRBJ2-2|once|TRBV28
CASSPGGRGELFF
TGTGCCAGCAGTCCCGGGGGGAGAGGGGAGCTGTTTTTT
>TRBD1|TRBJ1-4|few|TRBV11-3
CASSLGQGRKLFF
TGTGCCAGCAGCTTAGGACAGGGACGAAAACTGTTTTTT
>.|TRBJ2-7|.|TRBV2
CASRLTGTSYEQYF
TGTGCCAGCAGGTTAACGGGAACCTCCTACGAGCAGTACTTC
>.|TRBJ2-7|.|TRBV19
CASSAVGQGGYEQYF
TGTGCCAGTAGCGCAGTGGGACAAGGAGGCTACGAGCAGTACTTC
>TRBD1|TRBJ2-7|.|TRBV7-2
CASSPPGQGAREQYF
TGTGCCAGCAGCCCCCCGGGACAGGGGGCGCGAGAGCAGTACTTC
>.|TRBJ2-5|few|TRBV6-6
CASSSGQWETQYF
TGTGCCAGCAGTTCCGGACAGTGGGAGACCCAGTACTTC
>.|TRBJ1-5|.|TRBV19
CASSMRAEPQHF
TGTGCCAGTAGTATGAGGGCAGAGCCCCAGCATTTT
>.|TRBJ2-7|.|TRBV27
CASNLKGQGLYEQYF
TGTGCCAGCAACCTCAAGGGCCAGGGACTCTACGAGCAGTACTTC
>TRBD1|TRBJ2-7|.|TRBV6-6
CASRPNSGGEQYF
TGTGCCAGCAGGCCCAATTCAGGGGGCGAGCAGTACTTC